The rows below give T cell receptor beta chains drawn from one sample of a study of blood T cell repertoires in COVID-19. Profiled with immunoSEQ multiplex PCR; TCRdb holds only in-frame clones, not every one. The table includes about 310,000 clones, around 87% detected once. Sequenced input: peripheral blood. The receptor source for this set is a man aged 70-80 years with acute or convalescent COVID-19. Each CDR3 is given with its conserved first and last residue. D genes are given only for firm matches. Part of the rows lack a size; the others show once, few, many or a class for expanded clones.

TRBV13,NA,TRBJ1-3,few,CASSPRWSSGNTIYF,TGTGCCAGCAGCCCCCGATGGAGCTCTGGAAACACCATATATTTT
TRBV4-3,TRBD1,TRBJ2-7,NA,CASSQALGQGVYEQYF,TGCGCCAGCAGCCAAGCCCTTGGACAGGGGGTGTACGAGCAGTACTTC
TRBV6-5,TRBD1,TRBJ1-2,NA,CASSPQYDRGYGYTF,TGTGCCAGCAGTCCCCAGTACGACAGGGGCTATGGCTACACCTTC
TRBV9,TRBD2,TRBJ2-3,NA,CASSVAAGGRVTQYF,TGTGCCAGCAGCGTAGCAGCGGGGGGCCGGGTTACGCAGTATTTT
TRBV10-3,NA,TRBJ2-1,NA,CAAGKGEQFF,TGTGCCGCCGGGAAGGGTGAGCAGTTCTTC
TRBV11-2,NA,TRBJ2-5,once,CASNPSWGQGGQETQYF,TGTGCCAGCAACCCCTCCTGGGGGCAGGGTGGCCAAGAGACCCAGTACTTC
TRBV5-1,TRBD1,TRBJ1-1,NA,CASSLGQGRVNTEAFF,TGCGCCAGCAGCCTCGGACAGGGGAGGGTGAACACTGAAGCTTTCTTT
TRBV28,TRBD1,TRBJ2-7,NA,CASSFPTGFSYEQYF,TGTGCCAGCAGTTTCCCGACAGGGTTTAGCTACGAGCAGTACTTC
TRBV11-3,TRBD1,TRBJ1-3,NA,CASSPSNRDRGSGNTIYF,TGTGCCAGCAGCCCAAGTAACCGGGACAGGGGCTCTGGAAACACCATATATTTT
TRBV20-1,NA,TRBJ1-5,NA,CSASSQANQPQHF,TGCAGTGCTAGTTCCCAGGCGAATCAGCCCCAGCATTTT
TRBV15,NA,TRBJ1-2,few,CATSSSYATVKNYGYTF,TGTGCCACCAGCAGTTCGTACGCTACGGTCAAAAACTATGGCTACACCTTC
TRBV7-2,NA,TRBJ2-7,NA,CASSLGAGISYEQYF,TGTGCCAGCAGCTTAGGGGCGGGGATCTCCTACGAGCAGTACTTC
TRBV5-5,TRBD2,TRBJ2-3,NA,CASSLALAVTDTQYF,TGTGCCAGCAGCTTGGCACTAGCGGTCACAGATACGCAGTATTTT
TRBV6-5,TRBD2,TRBJ2-1,NA,CASRLLAGVNDEQFF,TGTGCCAGCCGCCTGTTAGCGGGAGTTAATGACGAGCAGTTCTTC
TRBV5-1,NA,TRBJ2-1,NA,CASSQAEIYNEQFF,TGCGCCAGCAGCCAGGCAGAGATCTACAATGAGCAGTTCTTC
TRBV21-1,NA,TRBJ2-7,few,CASSKATGHPNEQYF,TGTGCCAGCAGCAAAGCGACAGGCCACCCTAATGAGCAGTACTTC
TRBV5-5,TRBD1,TRBJ1-2,NA,CASSPGQGPYGYTF,TGTGCCAGCAGCCCCGGACAGGGACCTTATGGCTACACCTTC
TRBV5-4,NA,TRBJ1-4,NA,CASSLPGTNEKLFF,TGTGCCAGCAGCTTGCCAGGGACTAATGAAAAACTGTTTTTT
TRBV7-9,TRBD1,TRBJ2-5,NA,CASSRYRSTGGQETQYF,TGTGCCAGCAGCCGTTACCGATCGACAGGGGGTCAAGAGACCCAGTACTTC
TRBV7-8,NA,TRBJ1-5,NA,CASSLRQENQPQHF,TGTGCCAGCAGCTTAAGACAGGAAAATCAGCCCCAGCATTTT
TRBV3-1/TRBV3-2,TRBD1,TRBJ1-1,NA,CASSPFRDRVTEAFF,TGTGCCAGCAGCCCATTCCGGGACAGGGTTACTGAAGCTTTCTTT
TRBV15,NA,TRBJ2-1,NA,CATSRGRYNEQFF,TGTGCCACCAGCAGAGGGAGATACAATGAGCAGTTCTTC
TRBV24-1,TRBD2,TRBJ2-3,NA,CATSDPSGGFADTQYF,TGTGCCACCAGTGACCCGAGCGGGGGGTTTGCAGATACGCAGTATTTT
TRBV6-5,NA,TRBJ2-4,NA,CASSNEDIQYF,TGTGCCAGCAGTAATGAGGACATTCAGTACTTC
TRBV30,TRBD1,TRBJ1-1,NA,CAWSTPRTGRTEAFF,TGTGCCTGGAGTACTCCTCGGACAGGCCGGACTGAAGCTTTCTTT
TRBV30,NA,TRBJ2-3,NA,CAWSARGDTQYF,TGTGCCTGGAGTGCCCGGGGGGATACGCAGTATTTT
TRBV18,NA,TRBJ2-5,NA,CASSPRGGQETQYF,TGTGCCAGCTCACCCCGTGGGGGGCAAGAGACCCAGTACTTC
TRBV29-1,NA,TRBJ2-3,NA,CSASLMTGGRTDTQYF,TGCAGCGCAAGCCTTATGACAGGAGGTCGTACAGATACGCAGTATTTT
TRBV14,NA,TRBJ2-1,NA,CASSQGKRVSYNEQFF,TGTGCCAGCAGCCAAGGTAAACGGGTCTCCTACAATGAGCAGTTCTTC
TRBV7-2,NA,TRBJ1-2,few,CASSPLNPGANYGYTF,TGTGCCAGCAGCCCGCTTAACCCGGGAGCTAACTATGGCTACACCTTC
TRBV19,NA,TRBJ2-2,NA,CASSPELQGSGELFF,TGTGCCAGTAGTCCCGAGCTACAGGGTTCCGGGGAGCTGTTTTTT
TRBV7-2,NA,TRBJ1-6,NA,CASSLDLNSPLHF,TGTGCCAGCAGCTTAGATCTTAATTCACCCCTCCACTTT
TRBV10-2,NA,TRBJ1-1,NA,CASSDRDTEAFF,TGCGCCAGCAGTGACAGGGACACTGAAGCTTTCTTT
TRBV6-5,TRBD2,TRBJ2-3,NA,CASRRSGGGSDTQYF,TGTGCCAGCAGGCGGAGCGGGGGTGGGTCAGATACGCAGTATTTT
TRBV24-1,NA,TRBJ1-4,NA,CATSDLDHGEEKLFF,TGTGCCACCAGTGATTTAGACCACGGGGAGGAAAAACTGTTTTTT
TRBV5-1,TRBD1,TRBJ1-2,NA,CASSPAGGGYTF,TGCGCCAGCAGTCCCGCAGGGGGCGGCTACACCTTC
TRBV7-8,TRBD1,TRBJ1-6,NA,CASSLATGGFGALHF,TGTGCCAGCAGCTTAGCGACAGGGGGGTTCGGGGCCCTCCACTTT
TRBV6-5,TRBD1,TRBJ1-1,NA,CASRGQTNTEAFF,TGTGCCAGCAGGGGACAGACGAACACTGAAGCTTTCTTT
TRBV5-1,TRBD2,TRBJ2-1,NA,CASSWETSGAYNEQFF,TGCGCCAGCAGCTGGGAGACTAGCGGGGCCTACAATGAGCAGTTCTTC
TRBV10-3,TRBD2,TRBJ2-7,few,CAISEGGLAGAGEQYF,TGTGCCATCAGTGAGGGAGGACTAGCGGGAGCGGGGGAGCAGTACTTC
TRBV5-5,NA,TRBJ2-7,once,CASSSPRRGLSYEQYF,TGTGCCAGCAGCTCCCCAAGGAGGGGATTATCCTACGAGCAGTACTTC
TRBV7-9,NA,TRBJ2-3,NA,CASSLTGTDTQYF,TGTGCCAGCAGCCTAACAGGCACAGATACGCAGTATTTT
TRBV7-8,TRBD2,TRBJ2-2,NA,CASSFYTSGNTGELFF,TGTGCCAGCAGCTTCTATACTAGCGGGAACACCGGGGAGCTGTTTTTT
TRBV19,TRBD1,TRBJ2-7,NA,CASSTNSQGASYEQYF,TGTGCCAGTAGTACCAACTCCCAGGGGGCCTCCTACGAGCAGTACTTC
TRBV20-1,TRBD2,TRBJ2-7,NA,CSASPASGASYEQYF,TGCAGTGCTAGTCCCGCTAGCGGAGCCTCCTACGAGCAGTACTTC
TRBV11-3,TRBD1,TRBJ1-2,few,CASSLSSIGQGAYYGYTF,TGTGCCAGCAGCTTATCTTCCATAGGACAGGGGGCTTACTATGGCTACACCTTC
TRBV7-2,TRBD1,TRBJ1-1,NA,CASSQQGGIAEAFF,TGTGCCAGCAGCCAACAGGGGGGGATCGCTGAAGCTTTCTTT
TRBV30,NA,TRBJ1-6,NA,CAWNYGDFNSPLHF,TGTGCCTGGAACTACGGGGACTTTAATTCACCCCTCCACTTT
TRBV28,NA,TRBJ2-1,NA,CASQWGRYNEQFF,TGTGCCAGCCAATGGGGCAGATACAATGAGCAGTTCTTC
TRBV5-1,TRBD1,TRBJ2-4,NA,CASSPGDRVRGDIQYF,TGCGCCAGCAGCCCAGGGGACAGGGTGAGAGGAGACATTCAGTACTTC
TRBV6-5,TRBD2,TRBJ2-7,NA,CASRRTSVGEQYF,TGTGCCAGCAGACGGACTAGTGTGGGGGAGCAGTACTTC
TRBV11-2,NA,TRBJ2-3,NA,CASSLDLTDTQYF,TGTGCCAGCAGCTTAGACCTAACAGATACGCAGTATTTT
TRBV5-4,TRBD1,TRBJ1-6,NA,CASSYRQGSASPLHF,TGTGCCAGCAGCTACAGACAGGGTTCTGCTTCACCCCTCCACTTT
TRBV18,TRBD1,TRBJ1-1,NA,CASSPLGGQMNTEAFF,TGTGCCAGCTCACCCCTTGGGGGACAGATGAACACTGAAGCTTTCTTT
TRBV19,NA,TRBJ2-3,once,CASQSRDTQYF,TGTGCCAGCCAATCACGGGATACGCAGTATTTT
TRBV7-9,TRBD2,TRBJ2-2,NA,CASSPGLAGTGELFF,TGTGCCAGCAGCCCTGGACTAGCGGGCACCGGGGAGCTGTTTTTT
TRBV7-2,NA,TRBJ1-2,NA,CASSFERNNYGYTF,TGTGCCAGCAGCTTCGAGAGAAATAACTATGGCTACACCTTC
TRBV6-5,NA,TRBJ2-7,NA,CASSYSRGGYEQYF,TGTGCCAGCAGTTACTCGCGGGGTGGTTACGAGCAGTACTTC
TRBV6-5,TRBD1,TRBJ2-1,NA,CASGDRLTYEQFF,TGTGCCAGCGGGGACAGGCTTACTTATGAGCAGTTCTTC